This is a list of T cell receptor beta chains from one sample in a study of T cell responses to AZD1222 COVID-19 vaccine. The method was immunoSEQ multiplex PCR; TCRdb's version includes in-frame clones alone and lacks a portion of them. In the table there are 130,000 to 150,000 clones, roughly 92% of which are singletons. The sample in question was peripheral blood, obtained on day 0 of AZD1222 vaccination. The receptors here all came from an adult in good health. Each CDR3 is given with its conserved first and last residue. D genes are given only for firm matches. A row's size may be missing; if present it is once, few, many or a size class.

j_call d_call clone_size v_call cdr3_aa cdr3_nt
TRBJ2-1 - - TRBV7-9 CASTAPGSSYNEQFF TGTGCCAGCACCGCACCGGGGAGCTCCTACAATGAGCAGTTCTTC
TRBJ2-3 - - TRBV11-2 CASSLDVDTQYF TGTGCCAGCAGCTTAGATGTAGATACGCAGTATTTT
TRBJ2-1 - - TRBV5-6 CASSLAWPGLIF TGTGCCAGCAGCTTGGCCTGGCCAGGGTTAATCTTC
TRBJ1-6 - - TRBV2 CASIWELDSPLHF TGTGCCAGCATTTGGGAGTTGGATTCACCCCTCCACTTT
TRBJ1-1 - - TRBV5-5 CASSLWVPNTEAFF TGTGCCAGCAGCTTGTGGGTACCGAACACTGAAGCTTTCTTT
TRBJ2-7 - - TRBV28 CASSPLIWYEQYF TGTGCCAGCAGCCCTCTTATTTGGTACGAGCAGTACTTC
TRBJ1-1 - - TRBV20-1 CSAYLSTEAFF TGCAGTGCCTACCTTTCCACTGAAGCTTTCTTT
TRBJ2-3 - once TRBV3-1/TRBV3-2 CASSPNTDTQYF TGTGCCAGCAGCCCTAACACAGATACGCAGTATTTT
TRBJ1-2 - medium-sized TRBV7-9 CASSPKGTGNLVDGYTF TGTGCCAGCAGCCCTAAGGGAACAGGGAATCTTGTGGATGGCTACACCTTC
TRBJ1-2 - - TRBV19 CASSIAGPSGAGYTF TGTGCCAGTAGTATTGCCGGCCCTTCAGGGGCTGGCTACACCTTC
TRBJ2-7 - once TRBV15 CATSNPTSSYEQYF TGTGCCACCAGCAATCCGACATCCTCCTACGAGCAGTACTTC
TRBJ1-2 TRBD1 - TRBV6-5 CASSNPGQGMGGYTF TGTGCCAGCAGCAACCCGGGACAGGGTATGGGCGGCTACACCTTC
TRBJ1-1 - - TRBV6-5 CASSSNRAVNTEAFF TGTGCCAGCAGTTCAAACAGGGCCGTAAACACTGAAGCTTTCTTT
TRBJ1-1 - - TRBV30 CAWKYQLNTEAFF TGTGCCTGGAAGTACCAGCTGAACACTGAAGCTTTCTTT
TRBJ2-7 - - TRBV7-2 CASSLVPPGLTYEQYF TGTGCCAGCAGCTTAGTCCCTCCGGGATTGACCTACGAGCAGTACTTC
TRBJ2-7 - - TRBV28 CASSLGPQSEQYF TGTGCCAGCAGTTTGGGGCCCCAGAGCGAGCAGTACTTC
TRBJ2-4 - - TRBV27 CASSFGGGNIQYF TGTGCCAGCAGTTTTGGAGGGGGCAACATTCAGTACTTC
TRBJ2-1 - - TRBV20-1 CSASSDRSYNEQFF TGCAGTGCTAGTTCGGACAGATCCTACAATGAGCAGTTCTTC
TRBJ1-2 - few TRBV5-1 CASSLVPQGALTYYGYTF TGCGCCAGCAGCTTGGTCCCACAGGGCGCGTTAACCTACTATGGCTACACCTTC
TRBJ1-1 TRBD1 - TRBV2 CASSQQGARNTEAFF TGTGCCAGCAGTCAGCAGGGGGCGAGGAACACTGAAGCTTTCTTT
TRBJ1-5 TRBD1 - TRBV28 CASSFFDRGGNQPQHF TGTGCCAGCAGTTTCTTTGACAGGGGAGGCAATCAGCCCCAGCATTTT
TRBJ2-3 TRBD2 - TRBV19 CASSTPLGGATDTQYF TGTGCCAGTAGTACCCCCCTCGGGGGGGCCACAGATACGCAGTATTTT
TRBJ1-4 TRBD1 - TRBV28 CASIRRGGQIEEKLFF TGTGCCAGCATCAGGAGAGGGGGCCAAATCGAGGAAAAACTGTTTTTT
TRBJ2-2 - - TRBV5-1 CASSMAGELFF TGCGCCAGCAGCATGGCGGGGGAGCTGTTTTTT
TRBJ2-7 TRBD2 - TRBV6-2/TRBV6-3 CASSRRIAGGLYEQYF TGTGCCAGCAGTCGACGAATAGCGGGAGGGCTCTACGAGCAGTACTTC
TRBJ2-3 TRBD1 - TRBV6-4 CASSGDRGSDTQYF TGTGCCAGCAGTGGGGACAGGGGTTCAGATACGCAGTATTTT
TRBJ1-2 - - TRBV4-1 CASSQEGGRRGYTF TGCGCCAGCAGCCAAGAGGGAGGGCGTCGAGGCTACACCTTC
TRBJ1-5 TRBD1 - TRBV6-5 CASRLQGQQPQHF TGTGCCAGCAGACTACAGGGGCAGCAGCCCCAGCATTTT
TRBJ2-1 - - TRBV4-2 CASSQMEASSYNEQFF TGTGCCAGCAGCCAAATGGAGGCGAGCTCCTACAATGAGCAGTTCTTC
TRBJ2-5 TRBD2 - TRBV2 CASSDASGGPQETQYF TGTGCCAGCAGTGACGCGAGCGGGGGGCCCCAAGAGACCCAGTACTTC
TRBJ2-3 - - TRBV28 CASSQGALPSTDTQYF TGTGCCAGCAGTCAAGGGGCCCTTCCTAGCACAGATACGCAGTATTTT
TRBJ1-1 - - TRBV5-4 CASSSGRASLTEAFF TGTGCCAGCAGTTCTGGACGGGCCTCTCTCACTGAAGCTTTCTTT
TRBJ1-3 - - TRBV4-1 CASSQKLGSGGNTIYF TGCGCCAGCAGCCAGAAGTTAGGGTCCGGGGGAAACACCATATATTTT
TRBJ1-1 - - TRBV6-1 CASSDTRDRFKNTEAFF TGTGCCAGCAGTGACACCCGGGACCGCTTCAAGAACACTGAAGCTTTCTTT
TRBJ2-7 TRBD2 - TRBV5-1 CASYTGTSGSGEQYF TGCGCCAGCTACACCGGGACTAGCGGGTCTGGCGAGCAGTACTTC
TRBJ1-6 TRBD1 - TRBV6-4 CASSDSTGGSPLHF TGTGCCAGCAGTGACTCGACAGGGGGTTCACCCCTCCACTTT
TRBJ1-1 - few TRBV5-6 CASSRNPGTTRWYTEAFF TGTGCCAGCAGCCGCAACCCCGGGACCACTCGCTGGTACACTGAAGCTTTCTTT
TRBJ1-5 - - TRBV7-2 CASSLLSRDNNQPQHF TGTGCCAGCAGCTTATTGTCTCGGGACAACAATCAGCCCCAGCATTTT
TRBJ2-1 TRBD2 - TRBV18 CASSPTAGIYNEQFF TGTGCCAGCTCACCAACAGCGGGAATATACAATGAGCAGTTCTTC
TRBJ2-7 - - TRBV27 CASSASQRSPYEQYF TGTGCCAGCAGTGCGTCCCAGCGGAGCCCCTACGAGCAGTACTTC
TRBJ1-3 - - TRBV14 CASSPSNSGNTIYF TGTGCCAGCAGCCCCTCGAACTCTGGAAACACCATATATTTT
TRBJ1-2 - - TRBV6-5 CASSQTGPRYGYTF TGTGCCAGCAGTCAAACAGGGCCCCGGTATGGCTACACCTTC
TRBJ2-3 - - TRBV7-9 CASSFGTDTQYF TGTGCCAGCAGCTTTGGCACAGATACGCAGTATTTT
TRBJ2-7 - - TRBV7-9 CASSFGRQYEQYF TGTGCCAGCAGCTTTGGGCGACAGTACGAGCAGTACTTC
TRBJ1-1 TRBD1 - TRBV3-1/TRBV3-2 CASSQSGTGGGNTEAFF TGTGCCAGCAGCCAATCCGGGACAGGAGGGGGTAACACTGAAGCTTTCTTT
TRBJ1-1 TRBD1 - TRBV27 CASSPTRQGLNTEAFF TGTGCCAGCAGTCCCACTCGACAGGGATTGAACACTGAAGCTTTCTTT
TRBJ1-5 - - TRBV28 CASSLVSALGFLGNQPQHF TGTGCCAGCAGTTTGGTGTCGGCGTTGGGGTTTCTGGGCAATCAGCCCCAGCATTTT
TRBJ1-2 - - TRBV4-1 CASSPGARSYTF TGCGCCAGCAGCCCCGGGGCGAGGAGCTACACCTTC
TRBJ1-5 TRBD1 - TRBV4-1 CASSQDPGQGANQPQHF TGCGCCAGCAGCCAAGATCCGGGACAGGGGGCGAATCAGCCCCAGCATTTT
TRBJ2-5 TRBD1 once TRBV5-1 CASRAPYRGRQETQYF TGCGCCAGCAGGGCTCCCTACAGGGGGAGGCAAGAGACCCAGTACTTC